The next 2 T cell receptor beta chains were all read from a single sample in a study of T cell responses to AZD1222 COVID-19 vaccine. Clones were read by immunoSEQ multiplex PCR, and TCRdb kept only the in-frame ones, dropping some. The table lists some 150,000 clones, 85% to 90% of them singletons, with about 9% in the top ten. This specimen was peripheral blood, taken 28 days after the second AZD1222 dose. The origin of the receptors is an adult who received the AZD1222 COVID-19 vaccine.

V usage is TRBV7-3 and J usage is TRBJ1-1, with D unclear. With 1 base removed from V and 3 bases from J, the gap between germline ends came to 6 bases. Germline CDR1 is SGHTA and CDR2 is FQGTGA. The length of the CDR3 is 13 residues. The DNA of the CDR3 is TGTGCCAGCAGCTTAATGCGGGACACTGAAGCTTTCTTT. Residues: CASSLMRDTEAFF.

The gene calls are TRBV27 and TRBJ2-7, with TRBD1 matching 10 bases. The CDR3 is 15 residues long. In germline, CDR1 is MNHEY, CDR2 SMNVEV (reference sequence). The V segment lost 5 bases and the J segment 6 bases; nucleotides outside the gene matches: 10. The CDR3 is CASSVLRDRGVEQYF. CDR3 nucleotides: TGTGCCAGCAGTGTTCTCCGGGACAGGGGCGTCGAGCAGTACTTC.